Listed below are T cell receptor beta chains from one sample, sequenced in a study of patients and donors after allogeneic stem cell transplantation. TCRdb reprocessed the RT-PCR reads with MiXCR, giving one entry per CDR3 protein. The sample consists of roughly 960,000 distinct CDR3 sequences, over 15% of them appearing once. Material for sequencing was blood, either unsorted or a sorted T cell fraction (not recorded which). The origin of the receptors is a human donor who was either an allogeneic HSCT recipient or a stem cell or donor lymphocyte infusion donor (not recorded which). It is not recorded whose cells these are; they may come from a transplant donor. The CDR3 runs from the conserved cysteine through the conserved F or W. Fields, in order: J gene, V gene, clone size, D gene, CDR3 DNA, CDR3 protein. A D gene is named only where the DNA matches it firmly. Expanded clones get a size class; other rows say once, few or many, or leave the size out.

TRBJ2-3	TRBV6-1	.	TRBD2	TGTGCCAGTACACCCGGGACTAGCGGGAGACATACGCAGTATTTT	CASTPGTSGRHTQYF
TRBJ2-2	TRBV15	.	TRBD1	TGTGCCACCAGCAGAATTACAGGGGTTGGCACCGGGGAGCTGTTTTTT	CATSRITGVGTGELFF
TRBJ2-7	TRBV7-2	.	TRBD2	TGTGCCAGCAGCCTACTAGCGGACTCCTACGAGCAGTACTTC	CASSLLADSYEQYF
TRBJ2-3	TRBV10-3	.	.	TGTGCCACAGGGCGGGGATCGTCGTCCTCTAGCACAGATACGCAGTATTTT	CATGRGSSSSSTDTQYF
TRBJ2-1	TRBV5-1	many	.	TGCGCCAGCAGCTTGGTGGGCCCTGGCTCCTACAATGAGCAGTTCTTC	CASSLVGPGSYNEQFF
TRBJ1-5	TRBV4-1	few	TRBD1	TGCGCCAGCAGCTCAGTGGGACAGAGAAGCAATCAGCCCCAGCATTTT	CASSSVGQRSNQPQHF
TRBJ2-7	TRBV5-1	.	TRBD1	TGCGCCAGCAGCAAGGGACAGGCCCCCTACGAGCAGTACTTC	CASSKGQAPYEQYF
TRBJ1-4	TRBV18	.	TRBD1	TGTGCCAGCTCACCCGGACAGGTTTTCGATCCAACTAATGAAAAACTGTTTTTT	CASSPGQVFDPTNEKLFF
TRBJ2-3	TRBV20-1	.	TRBD2	TGCAGTGCAACTTATAGCGGGATATCCGTTACGCAGTATTTT	CSATYSGISVTQYF
TRBJ2-1	TRBV15	.	.	TGTGCCATCCCGGCAGGGGCCTCCTACAATGAGCAGTTCTTC	CAIPAGASYNEQFF
TRBJ1-1	TRBV30	.	.	TGTGCCTGGAGTGTATGGCAGCCGAACACTGAAGCTTTCTTT	CAWSVWQPNTEAFF
TRBJ2-3	TRBV27	few	TRBD2	TGTGCCAGCAGTTCGGAGCGGGGGTTTACAGATACGCAGTATTTT	CASSSERGFTDTQYF
TRBJ1-2	TRBV6-5	.	TRBD1	TGTGCCAGCAGTTCCCCGGGACAGCCGAACTATGGCTACACCTTC	CASSSPGQPNYGYTF
TRBJ1-1	TRBV18	.	.	TGTGCCAGCTCGCGGGACCCGAACACTGAAGCTTTCTTT	CASSRDPNTEAFF
TRBJ2-3	TRBV7-3	.	TRBD2	TGTGCCAGCACCCCCCTACCCAGCGGGGCAGTGGATACGCAGTATTTT	CASTPLPSGAVDTQYF
TRBJ1-5	TRBV6-1	few	TRBD1	TGTGCCAGCAGTCACGACCCCGGGACAGGGTTAATTCAGCCCCAGCATTTT	CASSHDPGTGLIQPQHF
TRBJ2-2	TRBV5-6	.	TRBD2	TGTGCCAGCAGCCCGGTTTTGAGCGGGAGTAGGATCGGGGAGCTGTTTTTT	CASSPVLSGSRIGELFF
TRBJ2-3	TRBV5-4	.	TRBD2	TGTGCCAGCAGCTGGAAAATTAGCGGGGGGGCTGGAGCAGATACGCAGTATTTT	CASSWKISGGAGADTQYF
TRBJ2-2	TRBV5-1	.	TRBD1	TGCGCCAGCAGCGACGGTCCTCTCCCGGGACAGGGGTCAAACACCGGGGAGCTGTTTTTT	CASSDGPLPGQGSNTGELFF
TRBJ2-5	TRBV24-1	.	TRBD2	TGTGCCACCAGTGTTTCTAGCGGGGTGAAAGAGACCCAGTACTTC	CATSVSSGVKETQYF
TRBJ1-5	TRBV12-3/TRBV12-4	many	TRBD1	TGTGCCAGCAGTTCGGGACAGGGGGTCAATCAGCCCCAGCATTTT	CASSSGQGVNQPQHF
TRBJ2-7	TRBV9	few	TRBD2	TGTGCCAGCAGCGCACCCGGGACTAGCGGGAACGAGCAGTACTTC	CASSAPGTSGNEQYF
TRBJ1-2	TRBV11-2	few	TRBD1	TGTGCCAGCAGGACGGGACAGGGAGTCTATGGCTACACCTTC	CASRTGQGVYGYTF
TRBJ2-3	TRBV7-8	.	.	TGTGCCAGCAGCACTACAGGGTTTTATACAGATACGCAGTATTTT	CASSTTGFYTDTQYF
TRBJ1-2	TRBV12-3/TRBV12-4	.	.	TGTGCCAGCAGTTTGTATCCCCGAAGGGACTACACCTTC	CASSLYPRRDYTF
TRBJ2-1	TRBV27	few	.	TGTGCCAGCAGCACCGGCCGGGCCCCTAAACTGAATGAGCAGTTCTTC	CASSTGRAPKLNEQFF
TRBJ1-4	TRBV5-5	once	.	TGTGCCAGCAGCTTGGTTGGAGGAACAACTAATGAAAAACTGTTTTTT	CASSLVGGTTNEKLFF
TRBJ1-2	TRBV27	many	.	TGTGCCAGCAGTTCGCAGGGAAGTGGCTACACCTTC	CASSSQGSGYTF
TRBJ2-7	TRBV24-1	.	.	TGTGCCACCAGTGACCCAACAGGGCCCAAGCAGTACTTC	CATSDPTGPKQYF
TRBJ2-3	TRBV14	.	.	TGTGCCAGCAGCCAAGATTGGAGGCGAACTCCTAGGACAGATACGCAGTATTTT	CASSQDWRRTPRTDTQYF
TRBJ1-1	TRBV20-1	.	TRBD1	TGCAGTGCTAGGCGCCCGACAGGGGTCCCTGAGGCTTTCTTT	CSARRPTGVPEAFF
TRBJ2-3	TRBV5-1	few	TRBD2	TGCGCCAGCAGCTTGATGACTAGCGGGAGCGGCACAGATACGCAGTATTTT	CASSLMTSGSGTDTQYF
TRBJ2-4	TRBV7-9	.	.	TGTGCCAGCAGCTGGGTGGCCACGGGGGACATTCAGTACTTC	CASSWVATGDIQYF
TRBJ2-1	TRBV6-5	many	.	TGTGCCAGCAGTTACAGGGGAAGCTCCTACAATGAGCAGTTCTTC	CASSYRGSSYNEQFF
TRBJ1-6	TRBV9	.	.	TGTGCCAGCAGCGTAGATAATAATTCACCCCTCCACTTT	CASSVDNNSPLHF
TRBJ1-2	TRBV30	.	TRBD1	TGTGCCTGGAGTATAGGGACAGGGGGTAACTATGGCTACACCTTC	CAWSIGTGGNYGYTF
TRBJ2-3	TRBV11-2	.	TRBD2	TGTGCCAGCAGCTTGGGACTAGCAGCGCAGTATTTT	CASSLGLAAQYF
TRBJ2-5	TRBV7-7	.	TRBD2	TGTGCTAGCAGCGGGACGGTGGAGACCCAGTACTTC	CASSGTVETQYF
TRBJ1-1	TRBV18	.	.	TGTGCCAGCTCACTCGACAGGATTACTGAAGCTTTCTTT	CASSLDRITEAFF
TRBJ2-1	TRBV6-2/TRBV6-3	.	TRBD2	TGTGCCAGCAGTTACCGCGGGGGGGTCGCTTCGAATGAGCAGTTCTTC	CASSYRGGVASNEQFF
TRBJ1-2	TRBV12-3/TRBV12-4	.	.	TGTGCCAGCACCCCCGGGACGGCCTTCACCTTC	CASTPGTAFTF
TRBJ1-1	TRBV19	.	TRBD1	TGTGCCACCAGGGGGGTTTTAGGTTCTGAAGCTTTCTTT	CATRGVLGSEAFF
TRBJ2-1	TRBV20-1	.	TRBD2	TGCAGTGCGAGTTCCGGGACTAGCGGGAGGGCGAATGAGCAGTTCTTC	CSASSGTSGRANEQFF
TRBJ2-7	TRBV6-5	.	.	TGTGCCAGCAGTTACGGGACCCCAATATCCTACGAGCAGTACTTC	CASSYGTPISYEQYF
TRBJ2-5	TRBV5-8	.	TRBD2	TGTGCCAGCAGCTTGCTAGCGGGAAAGCGAGAGACCCAGTACTTC	CASSLLAGKRETQYF
TRBJ2-3	TRBV4-3	.	.	TGCGCCAGCAGCCAATCCTCGGGACCGGGAGATACGCAGTATTTT	CASSQSSGPGDTQYF
TRBJ1-2	TRBV6-5	.	TRBD1	TGTGCCAGCAGTTACGTTACGGGACAGGAAGACTTC	CASSYVTGQEDF
TRBJ2-7	TRBV15	few	.	TGTGCCACCAGCAGAGATCGCAAGACCTACGAGCAGTACTTC	CATSRDRKTYEQYF
TRBJ2-5	TRBV12-5	few	.	TGTGCTAGTGGCCCCCTCGGGACGGCACAAGAGACCCAGTACTTC	CASGPLGTAQETQYF
TRBJ1-2	TRBV12-3/TRBV12-4	.	.	TGTGCCAGCAGGGTTACTAACTATGGCTACACCTTC	CASRVTNYGYTF